These T cell receptor beta chains were read from a single sample in a study of blood T cells in healthy people across ages. TCRdb passed the 5' RACE reads through MiXCR, listing each CDR3 protein once. This table has 700,000 to 950,000 distinct CDR3 sequences, about 42% appearing once. The sequencing input was blood. These receptor sequences come from a woman aged 55-70 years in good health. Each CDR3 is given without its conserved first and last residue. The order of the fields is V gene, J gene, D gene, CDR3 protein. A D gene is named only where the DNA matches it firmly.

>TRBV5-1|TRBJ2-7|-
ASSLGSGGTYEQY
>TRBV7-2|TRBJ2-3|TRBD2
ASTLLAGGVTDTQY
>TRBV10-3|TRBJ2-3|-
AIRMKDTQY
>TRBV2|TRBJ2-7|-
ASSKEGGIYEQY
>TRBV7-3|TRBJ1-2|-
ASSLEGDGYGYT
>TRBV19|TRBJ2-7|-
ASSIGYEQY
>TRBV5-1|-|TRBD1
ASSFGTGDREQY
>TRBV6-5|TRBJ1-6|TRBD1
ASRGQGHGSPLH
>TRBV7-3|TRBJ1-3|-
ASSLQGLEGNTIY
>TRBV29-1|TRBJ2-7|TRBD1
SVESDGTDYEQY
>TRBV28|TRBJ2-7|-
ASSRGTGPFSYEQY
>TRBV7-6|TRBJ2-2|TRBD1
ASSLERTGTGELF
>TRBV9|TRBJ1-2|TRBD1
ASSEDRVREGYT
>TRBV6-2/TRBV6-3|TRBJ2-5|-
ASSFRVDEQY
>TRBV28|TRBJ2-3|-
ASSLQSGAYTDTQY
>TRBV7-9|TRBJ2-3|TRBD2
ASSLEGGRAPTQY
>TRBV20-1|TRBJ2-1|TRBD2
SAPSGTSVVNEQF
>TRBV25-1|TRBJ2-7|-
ASSKASREQY
>TRBV6-2/TRBV6-3|TRBJ1-5|-
ASSLDTGGQPQH
>TRBV5-1|TRBJ2-7|TRBD1
ASSSGQGSPYEQY
>TRBV2|TRBJ2-3|TRBD2
ASRRSAGGPSTDTQY
>TRBV29-1|TRBJ2-1|TRBD1
SADTGQTTAQF
>TRBV28|TRBJ1-5|TRBD1
ASAGTGRNQPQH
>TRBV20-1|TRBJ2-1|TRBD2
SAFSAGGLEQF
>TRBV18|TRBJ2-7|-
ASSIIGISYTDYEQY
>TRBV7-9|TRBJ2-7|-
ASSLGGSPGYEQY
>TRBV12-3/TRBV12-4|TRBJ1-5|-
ASSSTGRRSSNQPQH
>TRBV7-9|TRBJ2-1|TRBD2
ASSVRGGFGNEQF
>TRBV20-1|TRBJ1-2|-
SATTRGVNYGYT
>TRBV4-3|TRBJ1-4|-
ASSQESSSDEKLF
>TRBV28|TRBJ2-1|TRBD2
ASRGTSADSYNEQF
>TRBV5-1|TRBJ2-1|-
ASSLDGERSNEQF
>TRBV20-1|TRBJ2-5|TRBD2
SAKPFHAGDQETQY
>TRBV20-1|TRBJ2-3|TRBD1
SARETGGIDTQY
>TRBV20-1|TRBJ1-5|-
SARATGGNQPQH
>TRBV28|TRBJ1-2|-
ASSSDTLGRGYT
>TRBV2|TRBJ2-1|TRBD2
ASSGTSGRNEQF
>TRBV20-1|TRBJ2-7|-
GARDLTGMSYEQY
>TRBV4-1|TRBJ2-7|-
ASSQEHGDYEQY
>TRBV20-1|TRBJ2-7|-
SASIAGPPYEQY
>TRBV27|TRBJ2-3|-
ASSLLGDTQY
>TRBV11-3|TRBJ2-5|TRBD1
ASSLDQGAMETQY
>TRBV29-1|TRBJ2-1|TRBD2
SVEGTSGASSYNEQF
>TRBV12-3/TRBV12-4|TRBJ1-2|-
ASRAAGHGYT
>TRBV7-2|TRBJ2-1|TRBD2
ASSLEGLAGGGSYNEQF
>TRBV27|TRBJ1-5|-
ASSPWGSSNQPQH
>TRBV29-1|TRBJ2-2|TRBD1
SGRDREAGELF